The sequence of this T cell receptor beta chain was determined in a study of blood T cell repertoires in COVID-19. Study information: Some COVID-19 samples were acute and others convalescent; all came from the United States, Italy and Spain. Sources were T cells, B-cell-depleted T cells, or PBMCs; the material itself was cDNA or gDNA.

The CDR3 runs to 14 residues. Germline lookup yields CDR1 LGHNA and CDR2 YNFKEQ. The V and J ends lost 4 bases and 4 bases respectively, with 13 bases between them. As originally analysed: Counts of nucleated cells, estimated from reference gene primer amplification, were obtained. The method was immunoSEQ multiplex PCR; TCRdb's version includes in-frame clones alone and lacks a portion of them. D and trimming come from the DNA, and the V and J calls and clone size come from that table. The sample lists 79,000 or so clones, 75% to 90% seen once, with 15% to 20% in the top ten. The sequencing sample was made of peripheral blood. This TCR came from a human donor in a cohort sampled during active COVID-19. The rearrangement uses TRBV4-2 and TRBJ2-5, with a possible D match to TRBD1 (5 bases). The CDR3 DNA follows: TGTGCCAGCAGCCCGGAAATGGGGCGAGAGACCCAGTACTTC. Translating gives CASSPEMGRETQYF.